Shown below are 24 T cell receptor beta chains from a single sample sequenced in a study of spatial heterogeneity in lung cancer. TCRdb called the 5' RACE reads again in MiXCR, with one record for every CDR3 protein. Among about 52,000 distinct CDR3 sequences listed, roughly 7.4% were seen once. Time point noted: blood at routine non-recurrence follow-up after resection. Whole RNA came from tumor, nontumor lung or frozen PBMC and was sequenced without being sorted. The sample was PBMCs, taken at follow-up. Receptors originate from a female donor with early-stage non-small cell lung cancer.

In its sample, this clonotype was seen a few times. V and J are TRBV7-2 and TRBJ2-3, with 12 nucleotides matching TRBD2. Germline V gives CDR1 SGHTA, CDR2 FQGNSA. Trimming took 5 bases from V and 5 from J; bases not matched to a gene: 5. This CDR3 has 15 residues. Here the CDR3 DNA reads TGTGCCAGCAGCCCCGGACTAGCGGGGAGAGATACGCAGTATTTT. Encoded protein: CASSPGLAGRDTQYF.

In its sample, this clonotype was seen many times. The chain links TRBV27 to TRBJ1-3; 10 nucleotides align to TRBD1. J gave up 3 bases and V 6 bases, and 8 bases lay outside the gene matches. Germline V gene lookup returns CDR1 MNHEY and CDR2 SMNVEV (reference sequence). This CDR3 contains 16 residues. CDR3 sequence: CASSPGTGDDGNTIYF. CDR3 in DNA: TGTGCCAGCAGCCCCGGGACAGGGGATGATGGAAACACCATATATTTT.

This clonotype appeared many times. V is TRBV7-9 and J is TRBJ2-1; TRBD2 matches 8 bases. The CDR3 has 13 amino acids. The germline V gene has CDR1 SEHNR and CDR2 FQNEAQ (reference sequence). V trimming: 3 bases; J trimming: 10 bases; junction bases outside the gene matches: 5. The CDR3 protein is CASSLEGGGEQFF. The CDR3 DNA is TGTGCCAGCAGCTTGGAAGGCGGGGGGGAGCAGTTCTTC.

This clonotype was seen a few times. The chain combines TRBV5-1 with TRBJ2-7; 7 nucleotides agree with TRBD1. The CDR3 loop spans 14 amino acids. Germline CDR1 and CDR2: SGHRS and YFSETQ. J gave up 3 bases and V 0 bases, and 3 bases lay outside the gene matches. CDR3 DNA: TGCGCCAGCAGCTTGGATGGACAGGTCTACGAGCAGTACTTC. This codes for CASSLDGQVYEQYF.

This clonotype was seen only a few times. The DNA for the CDR3 is TGCAGCGTTGGGGGGACAGGGATCTCCTACGAGCAGTACTTC. Translated: CSVGGTGISYEQYF. The chain recombines TRBV29-1 with TRBJ2-7; TRBD1 agrees at 9 bases. Per the germline V gene, CDR1 is SQVTM and CDR2 is ANQGSEA. With 4 bases clipped from V and 0 bases from J, the junction kept 4 bases outside the gene matches. The length of the CDR3 is 14 residues.

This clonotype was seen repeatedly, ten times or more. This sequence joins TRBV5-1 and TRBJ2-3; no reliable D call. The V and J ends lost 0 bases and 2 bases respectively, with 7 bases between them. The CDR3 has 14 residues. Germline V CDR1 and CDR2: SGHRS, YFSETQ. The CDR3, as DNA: TGCGCCAGCAGCTTGGGTATGACCACAGATACGCAGTATTTT. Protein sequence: CASSLGMTTDTQYF.

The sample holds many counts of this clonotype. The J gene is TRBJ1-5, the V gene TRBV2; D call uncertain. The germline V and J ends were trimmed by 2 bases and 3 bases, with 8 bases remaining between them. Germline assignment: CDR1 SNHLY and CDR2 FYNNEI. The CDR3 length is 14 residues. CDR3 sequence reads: CASSELSDNQPQHF. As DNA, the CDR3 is TGTGCCAGCAGTGAATTGTCAGACAATCAGCCCCAGCATTTT.

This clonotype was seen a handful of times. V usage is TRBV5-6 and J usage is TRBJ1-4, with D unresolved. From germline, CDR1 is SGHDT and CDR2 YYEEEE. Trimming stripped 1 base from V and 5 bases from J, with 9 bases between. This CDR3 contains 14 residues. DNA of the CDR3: TGTGCCAGCAGCTTGCGCTCAGGAAATGAAAAACTGTTTTTT. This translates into CASSLRSGNEKLFF.

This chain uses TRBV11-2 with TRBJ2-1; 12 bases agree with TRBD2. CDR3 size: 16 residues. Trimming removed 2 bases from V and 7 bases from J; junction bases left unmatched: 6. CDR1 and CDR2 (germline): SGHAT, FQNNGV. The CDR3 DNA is TGTGCCAGCAGCTTACCCTCTAGCGGGGGGGGTAATGAGCAGTTCTTC. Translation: CASSLPSSGGGNEQFF. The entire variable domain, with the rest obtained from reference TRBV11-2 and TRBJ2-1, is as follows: EAGVAQSPRYKIIEKRQSVAFWCNPISGHATLYWYQQILGQGPKLLIQFQNNGVVDDSQLPKDRFSAERLKGVDSTLKIQPAKLEDSAVYLCASSLPSSGGGNEQFFGPGTRLTVL.

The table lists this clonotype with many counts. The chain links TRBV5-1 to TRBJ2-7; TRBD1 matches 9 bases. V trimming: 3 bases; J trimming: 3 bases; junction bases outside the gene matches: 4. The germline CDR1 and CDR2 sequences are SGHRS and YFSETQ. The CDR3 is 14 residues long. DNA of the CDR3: TGCGCCAGCAGCTCCCGGGACAGGGACTACGAGCAGTACTTC. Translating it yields CASSSRDRDYEQYF.

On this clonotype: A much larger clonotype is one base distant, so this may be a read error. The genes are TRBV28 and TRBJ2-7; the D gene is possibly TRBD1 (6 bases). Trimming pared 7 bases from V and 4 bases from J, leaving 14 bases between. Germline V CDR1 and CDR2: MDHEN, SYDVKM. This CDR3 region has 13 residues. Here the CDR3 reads CASMLGHTYEQYF. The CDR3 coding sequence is TGTGCCAGCATGCTGGGACACACTTACGAGCAGTACTTC.

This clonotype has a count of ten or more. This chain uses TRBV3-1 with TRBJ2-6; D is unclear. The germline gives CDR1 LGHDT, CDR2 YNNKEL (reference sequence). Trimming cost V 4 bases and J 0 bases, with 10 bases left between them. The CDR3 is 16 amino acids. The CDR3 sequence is CASSPRPTSGANVLTF. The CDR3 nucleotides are TGTGCCAGCAGCCCTAGACCGACCTCTGGGGCCAACGTCCTGACTTTC. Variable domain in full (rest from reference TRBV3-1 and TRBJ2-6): DTAVSQTPKYLVTQMGNDKSIKCEQNLGHDTMYWYKQDSKKFLKIMFSYNNKELIINETVPNRFSPKSPDKAHLNLHINSLELGDSAVYFCASSPRPTSGANVLTFGAGSRLTVL.

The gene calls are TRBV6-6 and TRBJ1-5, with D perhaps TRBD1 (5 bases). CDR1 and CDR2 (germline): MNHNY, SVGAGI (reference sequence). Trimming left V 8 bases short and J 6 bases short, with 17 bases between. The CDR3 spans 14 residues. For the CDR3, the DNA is TGTGCCAGCCGTAACTCAGGGTTCCCTCAGCCCCAGCATTTT. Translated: CASRNSGFPQPQHF.

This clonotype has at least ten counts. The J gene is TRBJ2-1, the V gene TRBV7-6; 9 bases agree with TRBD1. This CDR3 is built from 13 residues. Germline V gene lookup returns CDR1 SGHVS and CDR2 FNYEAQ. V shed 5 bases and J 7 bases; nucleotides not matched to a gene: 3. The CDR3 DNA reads TGTGCCAGCAGCCCCGGGACAGGGAATGAGCAGTTCTTC. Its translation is CASSPGTGNEQFF.

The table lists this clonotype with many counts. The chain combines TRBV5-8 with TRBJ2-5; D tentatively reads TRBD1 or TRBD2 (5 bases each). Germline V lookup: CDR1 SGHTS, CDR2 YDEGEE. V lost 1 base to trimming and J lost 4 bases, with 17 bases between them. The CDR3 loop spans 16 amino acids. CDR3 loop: CASSLHSGAAVETQYF. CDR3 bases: TGTGCCAGCAGCTTGCACTCCGGGGCCGCAGTAGAGACCCAGTACTTC.

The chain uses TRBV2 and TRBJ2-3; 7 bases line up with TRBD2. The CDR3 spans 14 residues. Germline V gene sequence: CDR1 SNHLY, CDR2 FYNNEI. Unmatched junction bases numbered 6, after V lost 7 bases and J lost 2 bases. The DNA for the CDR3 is TGTGCCAGCAAGCCTAGCGGTAACACAGATACGCAGTATTTT. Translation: CASKPSGNTDTQYF.

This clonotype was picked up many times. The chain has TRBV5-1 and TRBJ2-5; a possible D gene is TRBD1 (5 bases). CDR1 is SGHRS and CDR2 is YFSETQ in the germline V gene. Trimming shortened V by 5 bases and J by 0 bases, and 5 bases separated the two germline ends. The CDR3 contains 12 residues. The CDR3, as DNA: TGCGCCAGCAGGGACAACCAAGAGACCCAGTACTTC. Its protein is CASRDNQETQYF.

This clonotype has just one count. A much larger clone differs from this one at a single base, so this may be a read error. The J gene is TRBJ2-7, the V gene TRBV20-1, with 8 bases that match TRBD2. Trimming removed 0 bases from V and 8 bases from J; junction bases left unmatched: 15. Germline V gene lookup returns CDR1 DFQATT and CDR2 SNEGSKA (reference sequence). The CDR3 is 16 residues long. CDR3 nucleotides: TGCAGTGCTAGAGATGGACGAAGACTAGCGAGGTACAAGCAGTACTTC. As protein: CSARDGRRLARYKQYF.

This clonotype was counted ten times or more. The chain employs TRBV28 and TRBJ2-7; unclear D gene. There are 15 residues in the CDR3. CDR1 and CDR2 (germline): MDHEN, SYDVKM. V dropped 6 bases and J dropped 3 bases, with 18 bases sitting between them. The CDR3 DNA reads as TGTGCCAGCAGGAAACAAAACGGCCCCGGCTACGAGCAGTACTTC. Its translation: CASRKQNGPGYEQYF.

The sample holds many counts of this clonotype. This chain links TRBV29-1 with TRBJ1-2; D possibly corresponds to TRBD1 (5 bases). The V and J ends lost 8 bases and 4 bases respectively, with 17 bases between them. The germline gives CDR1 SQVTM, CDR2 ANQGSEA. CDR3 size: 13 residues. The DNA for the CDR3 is TGCAGCACCGGGACGGCTCCCCTCTATGGCTACACCTTC. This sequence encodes CSTGTAPLYGYTF.

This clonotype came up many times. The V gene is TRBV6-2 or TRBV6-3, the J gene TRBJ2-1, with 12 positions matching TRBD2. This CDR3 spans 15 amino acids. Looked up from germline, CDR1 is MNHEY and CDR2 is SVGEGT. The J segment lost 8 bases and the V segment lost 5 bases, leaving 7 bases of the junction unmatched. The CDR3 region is CASSGWTSGADEQFF. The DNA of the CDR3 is TGTGCCAGCAGTGGCTGGACTAGCGGGGCCGATGAGCAGTTCTTC.

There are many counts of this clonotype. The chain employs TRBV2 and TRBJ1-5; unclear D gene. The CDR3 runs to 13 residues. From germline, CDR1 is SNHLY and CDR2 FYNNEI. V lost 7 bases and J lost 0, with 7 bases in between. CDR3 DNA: TGTGCCAGCAATGGGGATAGCAATCAGCCCCAGCATTTT. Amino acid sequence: CASNGDSNQPQHF.

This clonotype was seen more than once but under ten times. The CDR3 bases are TGTGCCAGCGGACCGGGACAGTTATACACTGAAGCTTTCTTT. Amino acids: CASGPGQLYTEAFF. The chain couples TRBV28 to TRBJ1-1, with 7 nucleotides matching TRBD1. The ends lost 8 bases at V and 3 bases at J; junction bases unmatched: 9. Germline-derived CDR1 and CDR2 are MDHEN and SYDVKM. CDR3 length: 14 amino acids.

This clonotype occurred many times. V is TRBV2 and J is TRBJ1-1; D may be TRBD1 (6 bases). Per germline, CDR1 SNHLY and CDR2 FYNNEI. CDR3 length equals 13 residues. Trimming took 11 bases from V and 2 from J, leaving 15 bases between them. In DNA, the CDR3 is TGTGCCGCCAGTACAGGGTTTAACACTGAAGCTTTCTTT. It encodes CAASTGFNTEAFF.